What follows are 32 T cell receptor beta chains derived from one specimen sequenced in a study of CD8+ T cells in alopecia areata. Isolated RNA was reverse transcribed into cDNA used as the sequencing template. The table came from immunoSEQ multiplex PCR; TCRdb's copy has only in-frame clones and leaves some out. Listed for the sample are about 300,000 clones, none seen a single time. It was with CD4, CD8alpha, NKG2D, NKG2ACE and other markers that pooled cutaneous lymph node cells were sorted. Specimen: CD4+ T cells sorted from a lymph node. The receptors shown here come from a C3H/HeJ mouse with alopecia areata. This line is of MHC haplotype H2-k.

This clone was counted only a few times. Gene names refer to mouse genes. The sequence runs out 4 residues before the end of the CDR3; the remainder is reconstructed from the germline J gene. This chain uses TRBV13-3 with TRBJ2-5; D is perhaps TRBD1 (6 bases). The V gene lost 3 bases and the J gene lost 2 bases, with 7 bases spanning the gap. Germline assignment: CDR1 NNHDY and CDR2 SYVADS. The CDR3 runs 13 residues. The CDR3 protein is CASSVQGQDTQYF. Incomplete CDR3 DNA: TGTGCCAGCAGTGTACAGGGCCAAGAC.

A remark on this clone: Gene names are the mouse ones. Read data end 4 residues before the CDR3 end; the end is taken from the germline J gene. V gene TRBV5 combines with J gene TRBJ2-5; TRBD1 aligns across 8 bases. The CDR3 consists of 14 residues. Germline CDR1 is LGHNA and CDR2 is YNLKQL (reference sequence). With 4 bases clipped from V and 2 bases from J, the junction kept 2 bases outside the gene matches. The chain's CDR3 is CASSLQGAQDTQYF. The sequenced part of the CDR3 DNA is TGTGCCAGCAGCCTTCAGGGGGCCCAAGAC.

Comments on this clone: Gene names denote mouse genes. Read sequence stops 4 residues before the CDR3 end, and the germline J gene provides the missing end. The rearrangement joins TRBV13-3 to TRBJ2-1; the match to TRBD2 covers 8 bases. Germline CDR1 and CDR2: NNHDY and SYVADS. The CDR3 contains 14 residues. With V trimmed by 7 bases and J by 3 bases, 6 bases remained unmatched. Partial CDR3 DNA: TGTGCCAGCTGGGGGGGTTCTGTCTATGCT. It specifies CASWGGSVYA. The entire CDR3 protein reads CASWGGSVYAEQFF.

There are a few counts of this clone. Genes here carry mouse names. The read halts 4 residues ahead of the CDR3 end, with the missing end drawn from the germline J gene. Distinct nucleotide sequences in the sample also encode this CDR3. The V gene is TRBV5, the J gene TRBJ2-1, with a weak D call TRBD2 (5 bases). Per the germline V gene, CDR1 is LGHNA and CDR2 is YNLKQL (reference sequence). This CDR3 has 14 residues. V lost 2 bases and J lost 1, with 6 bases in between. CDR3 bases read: TGTGCCAGCAGCCAATCTGGGAACTATGCT. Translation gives CASSQSGNYA. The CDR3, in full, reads CASSQSGNYAEQFF.

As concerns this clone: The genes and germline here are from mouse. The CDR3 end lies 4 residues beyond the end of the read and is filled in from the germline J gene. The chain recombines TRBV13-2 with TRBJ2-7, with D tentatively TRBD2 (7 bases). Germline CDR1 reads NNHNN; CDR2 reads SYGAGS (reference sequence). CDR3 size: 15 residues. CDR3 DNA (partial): TGTGCCAGCGGTGATTGGGGGGCGGATAGGTAT. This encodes CASGDWGADRY. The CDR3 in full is CASGDWGADRYEQYF.

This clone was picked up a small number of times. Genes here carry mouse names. CDR3 residues: CASSQDQLGGVSYEQYF. The DNA read from the CDR3 is TGTGCCAGCAGCCAAGATCAGCTGGGGGGCGTCTCCTAT. The chain has TRBV5 and TRBJ2-7; 8 bases fit TRBD2. The read stops 4 residues short of the end of the CDR3; the missing end is completed from the germline J gene. CDR3 length: 17 amino acids. The germline V gene encodes CDR1 LGHNA and CDR2 YNLKQL (reference sequence). The V segment lost 0 bases and the J segment 0 bases; nucleotides outside the gene matches: 7.

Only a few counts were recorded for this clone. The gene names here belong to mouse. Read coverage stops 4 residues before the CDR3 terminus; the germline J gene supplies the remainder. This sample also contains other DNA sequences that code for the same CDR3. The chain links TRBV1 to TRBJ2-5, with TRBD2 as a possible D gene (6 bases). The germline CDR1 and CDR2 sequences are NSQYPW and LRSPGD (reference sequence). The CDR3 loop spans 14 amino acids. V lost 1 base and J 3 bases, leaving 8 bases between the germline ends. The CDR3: CTCSAGWGQDTQYF. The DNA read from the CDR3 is TGCACCTGCAGTGCAGGGTGGGGGCAAGAC.

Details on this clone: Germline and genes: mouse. The DNA read from the CDR3 is TGTGCCAGCAGTCAGGACAGATATGCT. Translated, it gives CASSQDRYA. The full-length CDR3 reads as CASSQDRYAEQFF. The V call is TRBV14, the J call TRBJ2-1; D perhaps matches TRBD1 (6 bases). The CDR3 end lies 4 residues beyond the end of the read and is filled in from the germline J gene. V gave up 4 bases and J gave up 4 bases, with 9 bases separating them. There are 13 residues in the CDR3. From germline, CDR1 is SGHDT and CDR2 FRDEAV. Full variable domain (outside the CDR3, taken from reference TRBV14 and TRBJ2-1): EAGVTQSPRYAVLQEGQAVSFWCDPISGHDTLYWYQQPRDQGPQLLVYFRDEAVIDNSQLPSDRFSAVRPKGTNSTLKIQSAKQGDTATYLCASSQDRYAEQFFGPGTRLTVL.

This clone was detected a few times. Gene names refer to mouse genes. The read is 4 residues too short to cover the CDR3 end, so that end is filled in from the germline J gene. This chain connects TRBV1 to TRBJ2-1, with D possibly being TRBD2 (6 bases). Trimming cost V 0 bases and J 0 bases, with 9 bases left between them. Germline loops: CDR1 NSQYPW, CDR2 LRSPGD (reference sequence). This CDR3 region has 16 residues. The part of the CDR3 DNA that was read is TGCACCTGCAGTGCAGATTCTGGGGTTAACTATGCT. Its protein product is CTCSADSGVNYA. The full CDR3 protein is CTCSADSGVNYAEQFF.

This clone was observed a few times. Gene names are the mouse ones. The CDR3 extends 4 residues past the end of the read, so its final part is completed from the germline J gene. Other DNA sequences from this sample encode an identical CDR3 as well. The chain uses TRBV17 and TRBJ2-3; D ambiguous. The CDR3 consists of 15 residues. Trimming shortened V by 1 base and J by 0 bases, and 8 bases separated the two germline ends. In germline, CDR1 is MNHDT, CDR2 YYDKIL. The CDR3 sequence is CASSRVGSSAETLYF. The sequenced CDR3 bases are TGTGCTAGCAGTAGAGTAGGGTCTAGTGCAGAA.

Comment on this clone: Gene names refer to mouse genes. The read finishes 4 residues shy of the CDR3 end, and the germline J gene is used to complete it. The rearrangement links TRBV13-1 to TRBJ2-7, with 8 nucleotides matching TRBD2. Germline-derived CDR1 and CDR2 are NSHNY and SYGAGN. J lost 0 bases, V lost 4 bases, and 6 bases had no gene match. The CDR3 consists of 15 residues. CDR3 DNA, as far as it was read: TGTGCCAGCAGTTCCCACTGGGGGAGCTCCTAT. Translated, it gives CASSSHWGSSY. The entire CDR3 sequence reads CASSSHWGSSYEQYF.

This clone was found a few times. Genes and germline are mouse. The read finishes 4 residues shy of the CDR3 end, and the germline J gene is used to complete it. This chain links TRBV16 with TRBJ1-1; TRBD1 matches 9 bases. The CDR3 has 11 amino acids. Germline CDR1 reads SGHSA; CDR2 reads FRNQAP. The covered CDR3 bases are TGTGTTCGGGACAGGGATCCA. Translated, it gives CVRDRDP. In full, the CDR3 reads CVRDRDPEVFF.

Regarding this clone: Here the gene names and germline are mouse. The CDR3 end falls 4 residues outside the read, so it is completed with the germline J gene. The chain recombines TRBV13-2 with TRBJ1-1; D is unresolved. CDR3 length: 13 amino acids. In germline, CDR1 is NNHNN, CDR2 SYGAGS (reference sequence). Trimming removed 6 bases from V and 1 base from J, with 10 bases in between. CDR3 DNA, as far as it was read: TGTGCCAGCGCCCCAGCCAGGAACACA. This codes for CASAPARNT. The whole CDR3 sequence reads CASAPARNTEVFF.

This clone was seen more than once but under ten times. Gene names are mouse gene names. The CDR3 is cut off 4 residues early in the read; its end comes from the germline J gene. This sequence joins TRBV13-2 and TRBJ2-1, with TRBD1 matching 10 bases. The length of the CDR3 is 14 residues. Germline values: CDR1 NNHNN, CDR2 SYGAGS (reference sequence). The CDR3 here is CASGGPGQGTEQFF. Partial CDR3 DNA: TGTGCCAGCGGTGGACCGGGACAGGGGACT.

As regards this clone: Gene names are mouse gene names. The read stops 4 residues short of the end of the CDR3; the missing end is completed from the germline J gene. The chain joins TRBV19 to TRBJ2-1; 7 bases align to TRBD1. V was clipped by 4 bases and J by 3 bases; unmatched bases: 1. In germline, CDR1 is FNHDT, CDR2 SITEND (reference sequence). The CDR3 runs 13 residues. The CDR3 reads CASSHRGYAEQFF. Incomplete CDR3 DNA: TGTGCCAGCAGTCACAGGGGCTATGCT.

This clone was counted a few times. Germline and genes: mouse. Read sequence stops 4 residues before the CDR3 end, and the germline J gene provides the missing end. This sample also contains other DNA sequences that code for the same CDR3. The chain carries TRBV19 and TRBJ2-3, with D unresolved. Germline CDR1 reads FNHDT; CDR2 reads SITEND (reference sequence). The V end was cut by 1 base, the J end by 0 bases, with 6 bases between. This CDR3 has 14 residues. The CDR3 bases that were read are TGTGCCAGCAGTATACCTGCTAGTGCAGAA. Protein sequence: CASSIPASAE. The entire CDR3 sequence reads CASSIPASAETLYF. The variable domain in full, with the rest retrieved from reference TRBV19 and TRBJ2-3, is GGIITQTPKFLIGQEGQKLTLKCQQNFNHDTMYWYRQDSGKGLRLIYYSITENDLQKGDLSEGYDASREKKSSFSLTVTSAQKNEMAVFLCASSIPASAETLYFGSGTRLTVL.

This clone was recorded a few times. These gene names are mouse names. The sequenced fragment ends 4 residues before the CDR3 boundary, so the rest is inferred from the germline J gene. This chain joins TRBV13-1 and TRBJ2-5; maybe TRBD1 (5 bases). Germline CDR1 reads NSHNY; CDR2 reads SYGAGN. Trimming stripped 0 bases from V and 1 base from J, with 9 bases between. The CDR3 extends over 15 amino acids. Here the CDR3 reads CASSDAPRDQDTQYF. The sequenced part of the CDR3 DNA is TGTGCCAGCAGTGATGCACCCAGGGACCAAGAC.

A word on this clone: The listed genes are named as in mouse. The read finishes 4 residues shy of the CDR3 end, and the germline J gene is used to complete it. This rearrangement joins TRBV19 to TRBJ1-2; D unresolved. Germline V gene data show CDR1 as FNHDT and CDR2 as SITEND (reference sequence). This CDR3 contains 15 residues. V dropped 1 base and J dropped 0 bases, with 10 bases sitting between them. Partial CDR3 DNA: TGTGCCAGCAGTATACTGGGAGACGCAAACTCC. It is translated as CASSILGDANS. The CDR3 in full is CASSILGDANSDYTF.

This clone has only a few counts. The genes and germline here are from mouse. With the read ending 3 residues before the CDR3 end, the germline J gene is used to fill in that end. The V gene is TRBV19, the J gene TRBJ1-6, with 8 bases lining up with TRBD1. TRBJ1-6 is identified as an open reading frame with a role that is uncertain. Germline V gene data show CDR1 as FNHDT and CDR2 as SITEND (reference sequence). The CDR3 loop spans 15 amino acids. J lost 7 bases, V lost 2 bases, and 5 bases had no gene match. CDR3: CASSMAGGRNSPLYF. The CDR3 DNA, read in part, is TGTGCCAGCAGTATGGCAGGGGGCCGGAATTCGCCC.

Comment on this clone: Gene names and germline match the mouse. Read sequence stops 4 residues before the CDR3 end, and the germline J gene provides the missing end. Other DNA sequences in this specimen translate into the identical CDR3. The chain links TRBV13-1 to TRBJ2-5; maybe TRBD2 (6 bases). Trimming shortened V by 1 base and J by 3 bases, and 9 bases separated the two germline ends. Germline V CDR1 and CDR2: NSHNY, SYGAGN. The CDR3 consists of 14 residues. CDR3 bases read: TGTGCCAGCAGTGATTCCGGGGGGCAAGAC. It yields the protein CASSDSGGQD. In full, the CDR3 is CASSDSGGQDTQYF.

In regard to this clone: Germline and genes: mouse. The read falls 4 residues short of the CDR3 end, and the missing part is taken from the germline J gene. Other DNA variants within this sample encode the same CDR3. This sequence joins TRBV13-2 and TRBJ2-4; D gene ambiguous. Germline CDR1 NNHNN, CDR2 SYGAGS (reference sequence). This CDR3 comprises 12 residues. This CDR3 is CASGDQENTLYF. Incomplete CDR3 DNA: TGTGCCAGCGGTGATCAGGAAAAC.

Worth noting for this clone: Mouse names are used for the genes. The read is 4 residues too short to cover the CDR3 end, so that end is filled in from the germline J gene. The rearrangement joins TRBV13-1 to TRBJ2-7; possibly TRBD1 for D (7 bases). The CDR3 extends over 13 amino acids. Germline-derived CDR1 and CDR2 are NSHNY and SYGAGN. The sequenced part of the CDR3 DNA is TGTGCCAGCAGTGATGTAGGGGGCGAT. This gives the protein CASSDVGGD. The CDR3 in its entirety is CASSDVGGDEQYF.

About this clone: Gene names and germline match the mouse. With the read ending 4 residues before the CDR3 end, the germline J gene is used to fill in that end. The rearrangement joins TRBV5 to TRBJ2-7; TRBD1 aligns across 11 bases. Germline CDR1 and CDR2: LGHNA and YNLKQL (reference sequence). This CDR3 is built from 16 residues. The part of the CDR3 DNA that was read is TGTGCCAGCAGCCAAGATTCGGGACAGGGGGTTTAT. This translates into CASSQDSGQGVY. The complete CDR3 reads CASSQDSGQGVYEQYF.

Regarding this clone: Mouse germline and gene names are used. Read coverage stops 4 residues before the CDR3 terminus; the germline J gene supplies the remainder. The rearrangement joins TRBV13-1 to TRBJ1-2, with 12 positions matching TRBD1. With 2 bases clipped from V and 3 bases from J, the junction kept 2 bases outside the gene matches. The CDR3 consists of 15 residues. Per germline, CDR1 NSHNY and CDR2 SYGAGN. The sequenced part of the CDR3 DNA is TGTGCCAGCAGTGAGGGACAGGGGGCTTACTCC. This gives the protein CASSEGQGAYS. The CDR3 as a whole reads CASSEGQGAYSDYTF.

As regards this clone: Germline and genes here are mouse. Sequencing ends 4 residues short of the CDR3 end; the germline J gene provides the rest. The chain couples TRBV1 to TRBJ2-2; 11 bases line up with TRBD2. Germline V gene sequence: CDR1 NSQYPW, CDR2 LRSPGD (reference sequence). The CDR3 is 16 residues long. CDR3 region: CTCSADSGTGGGQLYF. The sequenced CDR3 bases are TGCACCTGCAGTGCAGACTCCGGGACTGGGGGCGGG.

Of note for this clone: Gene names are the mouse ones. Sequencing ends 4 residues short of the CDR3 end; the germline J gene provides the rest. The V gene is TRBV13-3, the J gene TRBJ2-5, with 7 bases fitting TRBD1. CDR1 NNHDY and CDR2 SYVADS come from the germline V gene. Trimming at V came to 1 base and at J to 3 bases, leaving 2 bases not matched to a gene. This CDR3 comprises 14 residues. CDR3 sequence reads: CASSDWDRQDTQYF. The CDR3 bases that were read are TGTGCCAGCAGTGATTGGGACAGACAAGAC.

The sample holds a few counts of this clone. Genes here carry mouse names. This chain's CDR3 is CASSKDRGENYAEQFF. CDR3 bases read: TGTGCCAGCAGCAAGGACAGGGGGGAAAACTATGCT. This chain uses TRBV5 with TRBJ2-1, with 10 bases fitting TRBD1. The read is 4 residues too short to cover the CDR3 end, so that end is filled in from the germline J gene. In germline, CDR1 is LGHNA, CDR2 YNLKQL (reference sequence). After removal of 5 bases from V and 1 base from J, the junction contained 5 bases not matched to a gene. The CDR3 runs to 16 residues.

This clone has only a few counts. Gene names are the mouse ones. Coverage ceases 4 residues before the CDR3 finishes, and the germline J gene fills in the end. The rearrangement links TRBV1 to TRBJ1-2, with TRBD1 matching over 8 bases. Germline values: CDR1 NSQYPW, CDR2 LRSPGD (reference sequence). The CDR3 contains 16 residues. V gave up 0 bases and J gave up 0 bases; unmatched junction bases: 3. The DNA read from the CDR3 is TGCACCTGCAGTGCAGAGGCAGGGGGCTCAAACTCC. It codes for CTCSAEAGGSNS. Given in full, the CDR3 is CTCSAEAGGSNSDYTF.

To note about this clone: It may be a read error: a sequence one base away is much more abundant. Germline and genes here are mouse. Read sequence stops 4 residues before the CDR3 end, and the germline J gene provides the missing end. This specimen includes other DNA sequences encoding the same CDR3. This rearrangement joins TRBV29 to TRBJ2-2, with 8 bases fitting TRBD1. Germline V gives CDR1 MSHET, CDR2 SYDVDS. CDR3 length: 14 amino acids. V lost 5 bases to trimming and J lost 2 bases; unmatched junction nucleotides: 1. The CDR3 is CASSRDRNTGQLYF. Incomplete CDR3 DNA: TGTGCTAGCAGTCGGGACAGGAACACCGGG.

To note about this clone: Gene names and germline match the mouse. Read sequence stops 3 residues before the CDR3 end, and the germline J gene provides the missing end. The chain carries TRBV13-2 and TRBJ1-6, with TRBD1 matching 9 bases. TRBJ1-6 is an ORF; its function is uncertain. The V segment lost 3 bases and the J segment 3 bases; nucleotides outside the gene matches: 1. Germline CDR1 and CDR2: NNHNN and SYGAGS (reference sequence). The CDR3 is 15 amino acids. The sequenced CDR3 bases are TGTGCCAGCGGTGTGGACAGGGGCTATAATTCGCCC. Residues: CASGVDRGYNSP. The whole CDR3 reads CASGVDRGYNSPLYF.

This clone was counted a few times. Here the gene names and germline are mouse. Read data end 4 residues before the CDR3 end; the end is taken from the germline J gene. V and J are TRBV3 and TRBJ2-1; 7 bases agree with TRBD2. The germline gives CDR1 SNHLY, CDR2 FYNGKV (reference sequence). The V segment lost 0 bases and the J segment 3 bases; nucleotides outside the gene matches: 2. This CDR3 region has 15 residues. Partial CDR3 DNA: TGTGCCAGCAGCTTAGCGACTGGGTCCTATGCT. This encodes CASSLATGSYA. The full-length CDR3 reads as CASSLATGSYAEQFF.

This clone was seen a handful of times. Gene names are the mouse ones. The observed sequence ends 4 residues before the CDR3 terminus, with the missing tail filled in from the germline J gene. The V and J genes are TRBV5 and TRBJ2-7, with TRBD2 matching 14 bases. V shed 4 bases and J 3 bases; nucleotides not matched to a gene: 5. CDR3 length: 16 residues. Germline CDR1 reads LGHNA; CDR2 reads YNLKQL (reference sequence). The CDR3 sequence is CASSPGTGGAFYEQYF. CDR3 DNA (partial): TGTGCCAGCAGCCCGGGGACTGGGGGGGCATTCTAT.